A selection of T cell receptor beta chains follows, all from one sample in a study of neurological immune-mediated disorders. One entry per CDR3 protein results from TCRdb running MiXCR on the 5' RACE reads. The repertoire holds 15,000 to 20,000 distinct CDR3 sequences, 14% to 15% seen once, with around 15% in the top ten. The sample comprised PBMCs. The origin of the receptors is a man aged 60 to 69 with HTLV-1-associated myelopathy (HAM/TSP). The CDR3 runs from the conserved cysteine through the conserved F or W. A D gene is named only where the DNA matches it firmly. Only some rows state a clone size, as once, few, many or a class for expanded clones.

abundance,j_gene,v_gene,d_gene,CDR3aa,CDR3nt
many,TRBJ2-6,TRBV28,TRBD1,CASSPRDRGRGANVLTF,TGTGCCAGCAGCCCCCGGGACAGGGGGCGAGGGGCCAACGTCCTGACTTTC
many,TRBJ2-1,TRBV25-1,NA,CASSGLQDSYNEQFF,TGTGCCAGCAGTGGATTACAGGATTCCTACAATGAGCAGTTCTTC
many,TRBJ1-1,TRBV20-1,NA,CSASVGQNTEAFF,TGCAGTGCAAGCGTCGGACAGAACACTGAAGCTTTCTTT
many,TRBJ2-7,TRBV20-1,NA,CSARDQQGRYEQYF,TGCAGTGCTAGAGATCAGCAGGGTCGCTACGAGCAGTACTTC
many,TRBJ1-1,TRBV5-1,TRBD1,CASSGGQGTTEAFF,TGCGCCAGCAGCGGGGGACAGGGAACCACTGAAGCTTTCTTT
many,TRBJ2-3,TRBV11-3,NA,CASSRRQGLTDTQYF,TGTGCCAGCAGCCGCAGACAGGGACTGACAGATACGCAGTATTTT
many,TRBJ2-1,TRBV5-1,TRBD2,CASSFRSVGGVGTRNEQFF,TGCGCCAGCAGCTTCAGGAGTGTGGGGGGTGTGGGGACTAGGAATGAGCAGTTCTTC
many,TRBJ2-3,TRBV5-1,NA,CASRWAWGTDTQYF,TGCGCCAGCAGGTGGGCGTGGGGCACAGATACGCAGTATTTT
NA,TRBJ1-1,TRBV7-9,TRBD1,CASSTDRDTEAFF,TGTGCCAGCAGCACGGACAGGGACACTGAAGCTTTCTTT
many,TRBJ1-5,TRBV11-1,NA,CASSHRGGNQPQHF,TGTGCCAGCAGCCACCGGGGCGGCAATCAGCCCCAGCATTTT
many,TRBJ1-1,TRBV11-3,NA,CASSFDRDAEAFF,TGTGCCAGCAGCTTTGACCGGGACGCTGAAGCTTTCTTT
NA,TRBJ1-1,TRBV5-1,TRBD1,CASSPWTGGTGAFF,TGCGCCAGCAGCCCCTGGACAGGTGGGACTGGAGCTTTCTTT
many,TRBJ1-6,TRBV5-1,TRBD1,CASMAEPTGSNSPLHF,TGCGCCAGCATGGCCGAACCGACAGGGAGTAATTCACCCCTCCACTTT
many,TRBJ2-5,TRBV10-2,NA,CASSEAGEETQYF,TGCGCCAGCAGTGAAGCAGGCGAAGAGACCCAGTACTTC
medium-sized,TRBJ1-6,TRBV20-1,TRBD1,CSARKQGADNSPLHF,TGCAGTGCTAGAAAACAGGGGGCGGATAATTCACCCCTCCACTTT
many,TRBJ1-4,TRBV7-2,NA,CASSLVGRGAGGEKLFF,TGTGCCAGCAGCTTAGTAGGGCGAGGGGCCGGAGGTGAAAAACTGTTTTTT
many,TRBJ2-5,TRBV6-2/TRBV6-3,NA,CASSRSRSQETQYF,TGTGCCAGCAGCAGGTCGCGAAGTCAAGAGACCCAGTACTTC
many,TRBJ1-2,TRBV28,NA,CASRDGLSVGYTF,TGTGCCAGCAGGGACGGCTTGTCAGTTGGCTACACCTTC
many,TRBJ2-5,TRBV5-1,NA,CASSLSGGKETQYF,TGCGCCAGCAGCTTGTCAGGGGGGAAAGAGACCCAGTACTTC
NA,TRBJ2-4,TRBV5-1,NA,CATKGKDIQYF,TGCGCCACGAAAGGGAAGGACATTCAGTACTTC
many,TRBJ1-1,TRBV28,NA,CASSTGGTEAFF,TGTGCCAGCAGTACGGGTGGCACTGAAGCTTTCTTT
NA,TRBJ2-6,TRBV7-2,TRBD1,CASSSGQTGANVLTF,TGTGCCAGCAGCTCGGGACAGACTGGGGCCAACGTCCTGACTTTC
many,TRBJ2-1,TRBV5-5,TRBD1,CASIGQGAYNEQFF,TGTGCCAGCATCGGACAGGGGGCTTACAATGAGCAGTTCTTC
many,TRBJ1-1,TRBV7-2,NA,CASRKGGAVNTEAFF,TGTGCCAGCAGGAAGGGGGGGGCAGTGAACACTGAAGCTTTCTTT
NA,TRBJ2-1,TRBV20-1,NA,CSARDQLKGARNEQFF,TGCAGTGCTAGAGATCAGCTAAAAGGGGCCCGCAATGAGCAGTTCTTC
many,TRBJ2-1,TRBV7-9,NA,CASSPRQGLEREQFF,TGTGCCAGCAGCCCCCGCCAAGGATTAGAGAGGGAGCAGTTCTTC
many,TRBJ2-3,TRBV20-1,TRBD2,CSARHPTRSGASDTQYF,TGCAGTGCTAGGCACCCTACGCGGAGCGGGGCCTCAGATACGCAGTATTTT
many,TRBJ1-5,TRBV5-1,NA,CASSLEGGNQPQHF,TGCGCCAGCAGCTTAGAGGGAGGCAATCAGCCCCAGCATTTT
medium-sized,TRBJ1-2,TRBV5-5,TRBD1,CASTLTGELVGYTF,TGTGCCAGCACCCTGACAGGGGAGTTAGTCGGCTACACCTTC
many,TRBJ2-7,TRBV11-2,NA,CASSLASRAGYEQYF,TGTGCCAGCAGCTTAGCATCCAGGGCGGGGTACGAGCAGTACTTC
medium-sized,TRBJ2-1,TRBV7-8,NA,CASSSPHGAYNEQFF,TGTGCCAGCAGCTCTCCTCACGGGGCCTACAATGAGCAGTTCTTC
many,TRBJ1-3,TRBV9,NA,CASSVGSLSLSGNTIYF,TGTGCCAGCAGCGTAGGGTCACTCTCCCTCTCTGGAAACACCATATATTTT
medium-sized,TRBJ1-6,TRBV20-1,NA,CSARDSHNSPLHF,TGCAGTGCTAGAGACAGCCATAATTCACCCCTCCACTTT
many,TRBJ2-5,TRBV5-1,NA,CASSLGLDRQETQYF,TGCGCCAGCAGCTTAGGACTGGACAGACAAGAGACCCAGTACTTC
many,TRBJ1-5,TRBV5-1,TRBD1,CASSQTGGPNQPQHF,TGCGCCAGCAGTCAAACAGGGGGCCCCAATCAGCCCCAGCATTTT
once,TRBJ1-1,TRBV25-1,NA,CASYYSRAFF,TGTGCCAGTTATTACAGTCGGGCTTTCTTT
medium-sized,TRBJ1-6,TRBV7-2,NA,CASSLGLNSPLHF,TGTGCCAGCAGCTTAGGGTTGAATTCACCCCTCCACTTT
many,TRBJ1-1,TRBV29-1,NA,CSGSGGWAMNTEAFF,TGCAGCGGGAGCGGGGGGTGGGCTATGAACACTGAAGCTTTCTTT
many,TRBJ1-5,TRBV14,NA,CASSQDYNQPQHF,TGTGCCAGCAGCCAAGACTACAATCAGCCCCAGCATTTT
many,TRBJ2-2,TRBV25-1,NA,CASSPRETGELFF,TGTGCCAGCAGTCCTCGGGAGACCGGGGAGCTGTTTTTT
NA,TRBJ2-2,TRBV7-9,NA,CASSYFRPTGELFF,TGTGCCAGCAGCTATTTTAGGCCCACCGGGGAGCTGTTTTTT
NA,TRBJ1-2,TRBV7-2,TRBD1,CASSLAAGTGDGYTF,TGTGCCAGCAGCTTAGCTGCCGGGACAGGGGATGGCTACACCTTC
many,TRBJ2-7,TRBV20-1,NA,CSASAGAYEQYF,TGCAGTGCTTCGGCCGGCGCCTACGAGCAGTACTTC
medium-sized,TRBJ2-1,TRBV7-2,TRBD1,CASSLMTGPYNEQFF,TGTGCCAGCAGCTTAATGACAGGGCCGTACAATGAGCAGTTCTTC
many,TRBJ2-7,TRBV3-1,NA,CASSQVRGDEQYF,TGTGCCAGCAGCCAAGTGAGAGGGGACGAGCAGTACTTC
many,TRBJ2-3,TRBV7-3,TRBD2,CASSLNGGGSDTQYF,TGTGCCAGCAGCTTAAACGGCGGGGGATCAGATACGCAGTATTTT
many,TRBJ1-1,TRBV7-2,NA,CASSLAGVNTEAFF,TGTGCCAGCAGCTTAGCGGGGGTGAACACTGAAGCTTTCTTT
medium-sized,TRBJ2-2,TRBV10-3,TRBD1,CAISAGTGSGELFF,TGTGCCATCAGTGCCGGGACAGGGTCCGGGGAGCTGTTTTTT
many,TRBJ1-4,TRBV15,NA,CATSRTRPRDYSTNEKLFF,TGTGCCACCAGCAGAACGCGACCCCGGGACTACTCAACTAATGAAAAACTGTTTTTT
many,TRBJ1-5,TRBV20-1,NA,CSARDPVGGTRGPNQPQHF,TGCAGTGCTAGAGATCCGGTGGGGGGGACCAGGGGCCCCAATCAGCCCCAGCATTTT
many,TRBJ2-2,TRBV4-2,TRBD2,CASSQDMLAGGLVGGTGELFF,TGTGCCAGCAGCCAAGATATGCTAGCGGGGGGGCTAGTTGGGGGCACCGGGGAGCTGTTTTTT
many,TRBJ2-1,TRBV28,TRBD2,CASSFAGGPDEQFF,TGTGCCAGCAGTTTCGCGGGGGGGCCCGATGAGCAGTTCTTC
many,TRBJ1-2,TRBV6-6,TRBD1,CASSYDRGPLNYGYTF,TGTGCCAGCAGTTACGACAGGGGGCCCCTTAACTATGGCTACACCTTC
NA,TRBJ2-1,TRBV5-1,TRBD2,CASSSAGGYNEQFF,TGCGCCAGCAGCTCAGCGGGGGGGTACAATGAGCAGTTCTTC
many,TRBJ1-2,TRBV3-1,TRBD1,CASSQERGQSYTF,TGTGCCAGCAGCCAAGAAAGGGGGCAAAGCTACACCTTC
large,TRBJ2-3,TRBV20-1,TRBD2,CSARDTTSGGASTDTQYF,TGCAGTGCTAGAGATACGACTAGCGGGGGGGCGAGCACAGATACGCAGTATTTT
many,TRBJ2-4,TRBV2,NA,CASNPEGDIQYF,TGTGCCAGCAACCCAGAGGGGGACATTCAGTACTTC
many,TRBJ2-5,TRBV7-2,NA,CASSWNWNQETQYF,TGTGCCAGCAGCTGGAACTGGAACCAAGAGACCCAGTACTTC
medium-sized,TRBJ1-5,TRBV5-1,NA,CASSLSSAFDQPQHF,TGCGCCAGCAGCTTGAGTAGCGCCTTCGATCAGCCCCAGCATTTT
medium-sized,TRBJ2-5,TRBV7-9,TRBD1,CASSPFRGTGDKTQYF,TGTGCCAGCAGCCCTTTTCGCGGGACAGGGGACAAGACCCAGTACTTC